These 29 T cell receptor beta chains were all obtained from the same sample, sequenced in a study of T cells in Graves' hyperthyroidism and ophthalmopathy. Researchers amplified the TCR beta CDR3 regions from RNA transcripts. HTBI primers drove first-round RT-PCR of the TCR CDR3. TCRdb re-called the multiplex PCR reads through MiXCR, storing one row per CDR3 protein. Of some 300,000 distinct CDR3 sequences listed, roughly 13% are singletons. Input material: blood. The receptors were sampled from a woman younger than 45 with Graves' hyperthyroidism that later progressed to Graves' ophthalmopathy.

The rearrangement links TRBV4-2 to TRBJ1-6, with 8 bases matching TRBD1. V trimming: 0 bases; J trimming: 10 bases; junction bases outside the gene matches: 5. CDR1 is LGHNA and CDR2 is YNFKEQ in the germline V gene. This CDR3 spans 15 amino acids. CDR3 DNA sequence: TGTGCCAGCAGCCAAGAGTCATCAGGGGGCTCACCCCTCCACTTT. This codes for CASSQESSGGSPLHF.

The rearrangement joins TRBV4-3 to TRBJ1-6; possible D gene TRBD1, 6 bases. The CDR3 is made up of 17 amino acids. Per germline, CDR1 LGHNA and CDR2 YSLEER. V was shortened by 1 base and J by 7 bases, with 17 bases between the two germline ends. CDR3 nucleotides: TGCGCCAGCAGCCAAGTTAGGACAGCTAACAAAAATTCACCCCTCCACTTT. It yields the protein CASSQVRTANKNSPLHF.

This clonotype occurred a few times. The chain recombines TRBV4-3 with TRBJ1-5, with D perhaps matching TRBD1 (5 bases). This CDR3 is 15 amino acids long. The V gene lost 0 bases and the J gene lost 5 bases, with 11 bases spanning the gap. Germline CDR1 LGHNA, CDR2 YSLEER. CDR3 DNA: TGCGCCAGCAGCCAAGACAGGGTGGCTTATCAGCCCCAGCATTTT. This gives the protein CASSQDRVAYQPQHF.

This clonotype was observed once. It may be a read error: a sequence one base away is much more abundant. This chain links TRBV28 with TRBJ2-4; D perhaps matches TRBD2 (7 bases). The CDR3 sequence is 16 residues long. Germline V gene sequence: CDR1 MDHEN, CDR2 SYDVKM. Trimming shortened V by 6 bases and J by 7 bases, and 22 bases separated the two germline ends. CDR3 DNA sequence: TGTGCCAGCAGCTCTCCCCCGGGACGGGGGGCGAACATTCAGTACTTC. Protein: CASSSPPGRGANIQYF.

This clonotype was counted ten times or more. The chain recombines TRBV20-1 with TRBJ2-1; TRBD2 agrees at 7 bases. CDR1 and CDR2 (germline): DFQATT, SNEGSKA (reference sequence). With V trimmed by 3 bases and J by 5 bases, 4 bases remained unmatched. The CDR3 loop spans 13 amino acids. The CDR3 spells CSARLGLNNEQFF. The CDR3 DNA reads TGCAGTGCTAGGCTGGGACTAAACAATGAGCAGTTCTTC.

The rearrangement joins TRBV5-4 to TRBJ2-2; D gene unclear. This CDR3 comprises 16 residues. Trimming cost V 3 bases and J 2 bases, with 14 bases left between them. Germline lookup yields CDR1 SGHNT and CDR2 YYREEE (reference sequence). CDR3 protein: CASSSRRVGNTGELFF. The CDR3 nucleotides are TGTGCCAGCAGCTCCCGACGCGTAGGAAACACCGGGGAGCTGTTTTTT.

This clonotype was found a few times. The CDR3 loop reads CASSSGTETYGYTF. CDR3 sequence (DNA): TGTGCCAGCAGCTCCGGGACAGAAACCTATGGCTACACCTTC. This chain connects TRBV7-9 to TRBJ1-2; TRBD1 aligns across 7 bases. This CDR3 has 14 residues. Germline V CDR1 and CDR2: SEHNR, FQNEAQ (reference sequence). The V gene end was trimmed by 4 bases and the J gene end by 4 bases; junction bases not matched to a gene: 6.

This clonotype came up many times. The V and J genes are TRBV30 and TRBJ1-6, with unresolved D. This CDR3 comprises 18 residues. Germline loops: CDR1 GTSNPN, CDR2 SVGIG (reference sequence). Trimming cost V 4 bases and J 2 bases, with 21 bases left between them. CDR3 residues: CAWNPAPRSGAYNSPLHF. For the CDR3, the DNA is TGTGCCTGGAACCCAGCCCCCCGGTCCGGAGCCTATAATTCACCCCTCCACTTT.

The sample holds many counts of this clonotype. V is TRBV12-3 or TRBV12-4 and J is TRBJ1-1; D unresolved. This CDR3 region has 16 residues. With 6 bases removed from V and 1 base from J, the gap between germline ends came to 18 bases. This CDR3 is CASSLRPWTQNTEAFF. Here the CDR3 DNA reads TGTGCCAGCAGCCTCCGCCCCTGGACCCAGAACACTGAAGCTTTCTTT.

Concerning this clonotype itself: Sequence at one end of the junction differs from germline and may be a read error. The CDR3 region has the DNA TGTACCATCAGCGAGCCCGGGACTGCACCCTACAATGAGCAGTTCTTC. Protein sequence: CTISEPGTAPYNEQFF. The chain links TRBV10-3 to TRBJ2-1; the D gene is possibly TRBD2 (6 bases). This CDR3 spans 16 amino acids. CDR1 is ENHRY and CDR2 is SYGVKD in the germline V gene.

This clonotype was counted many times. The chain combines TRBV11-1 with TRBJ2-7, with D perhaps matching TRBD1 (5 bases). Per germline, CDR1 SGHAT and CDR2 FQDESV (reference sequence). CDR3 length: 14 residues. V was pared by 1 base and J by 2 bases, with 9 bases between. In DNA form, the CDR3 reads TGTGCCAGCAGCTTAGAGGGGCCTCCCTACGAGCAGTACTTC. It encodes CASSLEGPPYEQYF.

This clonotype was counted ten times or more. The chain uses TRBV10-1 and TRBJ1-1, with 7 nucleotides matching TRBD1. V lost 2 bases to trimming and J lost 3 bases; unmatched junction nucleotides: 6. CDR3 size: 15 residues. From germline, CDR1 is WNHNN and CDR2 SYGVQD (reference sequence). The DNA for the CDR3 is TGCGCCAGCAGTGAGCACATAGGGGGCTACACTGAAGCTTTCTTT. Its protein product is CASSEHIGGYTEAFF.

This sequence joins TRBV4-1 and TRBJ1-6, with 7 bases fitting TRBD1. The junction had 6 bases not matched to a gene; V was cut back by 4 bases and J by 6 bases. The length of the CDR3 is 15 residues. Germline values: CDR1 MGHRA, CDR2 YSYEKL. In DNA, the CDR3 is TGCGCCAGCAGCCGACTAGGGGGCATTAATTCACCCCTCCACTTT. Encoded protein: CASSRLGGINSPLHF.

This clonotype came up many times. The rearrangement links TRBV20-1 to TRBJ2-5; the match to TRBD1 covers 8 bases. CDR1 DFQATT and CDR2 SNEGSKA come from the germline V gene (reference sequence). CDR3 size: 13 residues. The V and J ends lost 6 bases and 5 bases, in that order; junction bases with no gene match: 8. CDR3 nucleotide sequence: TGCAGTGCCCTCAGGACAGGGTGGGAGACCCAGTACTTC. Amino acid sequence: CSALRTGWETQYF.

This clonotype was observed many times. The chain recombines TRBV10-3 with TRBJ2-1, with unresolved D. The CDR3 spans 14 residues. Trimming took 2 bases from V and 5 from J, leaving 10 bases between them. Germline values: CDR1 ENHRY, CDR2 SYGVKD. The CDR3 loop is CAISEELQNNEQFF. As DNA, the CDR3 is TGTGCCATCAGTGAGGAGTTACAAAACAATGAGCAGTTCTTC.

The sample holds many counts of this clonotype. The rearrangement joins TRBV20-1 to TRBJ1-2; D call uncertain. With 0 bases removed from V and 8 bases from J, the gap between germline ends came to 16 bases. CDR3 length: 14 residues. Germline assignment: CDR1 DFQATT and CDR2 SNEGSKA (reference sequence). The CDR3 reads CSARDQHVGWGYTF. Written as DNA, the CDR3 is TGCAGTGCTAGAGATCAGCATGTTGGATGGGGCTACACCTTC.

In this sample, this clonotype turned up a few times. The chain joins TRBV6-2 or TRBV6-3 to TRBJ2-2; D not resolved. Germline CDR1 and CDR2: MNHEY and SVGEGT. This CDR3 has 15 amino acids. The V end was cut by 7 bases, the J end by 3 bases, with 15 bases between. CDR3 amino acids: CASTPGWVDTGELFF. The CDR3 region has the DNA TGTGCCAGCACCCCGGGTTGGGTGGACACCGGGGAGCTGTTTTTT.

This clonotype was seen at least ten times. The rearrangement joins TRBV19 to TRBJ2-5; TRBD2 aligns across 7 bases. Germline-derived CDR1 and CDR2 are LNHDA and SQIVND (reference sequence). Trimming took 4 bases from V and 4 from J; bases not matched to a gene: 6. This CDR3 has 14 amino acids. Written as DNA, the CDR3 is TGTGCCAGTAGTACAGCCACGGGAGGAGAGACCCAGTACTTC. This translates into CASSTATGGETQYF.

This clonotype occurred many times. This chain uses TRBV12-3 or TRBV12-4 with TRBJ2-1; 9 nucleotides line up with TRBD2. Trimming removed 11 bases from V and 11 bases from J; junction bases left unmatched: 16. CDR3 size: 14 residues. In nucleotides, the CDR3 is TGTGCCTCCGGCGGGGGACTAGCTAAAATGAAGCAGTTCTTC. It codes for CASGGGLAKMKQFF.

This clonotype was seen at least ten times. The chain uses TRBV28 and TRBJ2-7; TRBD1 aligns across 10 bases. Germline trimming cut 5 bases from V and 6 bases from J; bases unmatched to any gene: 10. This CDR3 has 15 residues. In germline, CDR1 is MDHEN, CDR2 SYDVKM. CDR3 sequence reads: CASSVAGTGVGEQYF. CDR3 coding DNA: TGTGCCAGCAGTGTCGCCGGGACAGGGGTGGGCGAGCAGTACTTC.

This clonotype appeared many times. The rearrangement uses TRBV4-3 and TRBJ2-3; the D gene is possibly TRBD1 (6 bases). Germline V CDR1 and CDR2: LGHNA, YSLEER. V lost 1 base to trimming and J lost 2 bases, with 10 bases between them. The CDR3 spans 15 residues. The CDR3 here is CASSQVYRDTDTQYF. The CDR3 nucleotides are TGCGCCAGCAGCCAAGTATACAGGGACACAGATACGCAGTATTTT.

This clonotype was counted many times. V usage is TRBV7-3 and J usage is TRBJ1-2; D call uncertain. This CDR3 has 13 amino acids. The germline V gene encodes CDR1 SGHTA and CDR2 FQGTGA. V was pared by 3 bases and J by 9 bases, with 14 bases between. The CDR3 here is CASSLGSGRSYTF. The CDR3 nucleotides are TGTGCCAGCAGCTTGGGGTCAGGCCGTAGCTACACCTTC.

This clonotype showed up many times. The chain is built from TRBV5-6 and TRBJ2-1; no definite D call. CDR3 length: 15 amino acids. CDR1 SGHDT and CDR2 YYEEEE come from the germline V gene. The V gene lost 4 bases and the J gene lost 6 bases, with 17 bases spanning the gap. The CDR3 loop reads CASSPSRYERNEQFF. The CDR3 DNA follows: TGTGCCAGCAGCCCATCCCGATATGAGCGCAATGAGCAGTTCTTC.

Many counts were recorded for this clonotype. This chain joins TRBV7-2 and TRBJ2-1, with 9 bases that match TRBD2. Germline V gene lookup returns CDR1 SGHTA and CDR2 FQGNSA. There are 15 residues in the CDR3. Trimming at V came to 7 bases and at J to 4 bases, leaving 8 bases not matched to a gene. The CDR3, as DNA: TGTGCCAGCATTTTGACTAGCGGTTATTACAATGAGCAGTTCTTC. It encodes CASILTSGYYNEQFF.

This clonotype was detected ten times or more. The chain joins TRBV27 to TRBJ1-5, with D unclear. The CDR3 contains 14 residues. The V gene lost 2 bases and the J gene lost 1 base, with 6 bases spanning the gap. The V gene's germline CDR1 is MNHEY and CDR2 SMNVEV (reference sequence). CDR3 DNA: TGTGCCAGCAGTTTAATAGGAAGCAATCAGCCCCAGCATTTT. This encodes CASSLIGSNQPQHF.

This clonotype came up many times. The CDR3 DNA sequence: TGTGCCAGCAGCTTAGATTTTCGGGATTCACCCCTCCACTTT. This sequence encodes CASSLDFRDSPLHF. The chain joins TRBV11-2 to TRBJ1-6; D not certain. This CDR3 contains 14 residues. Germline V gene sequence: CDR1 SGHAT, CDR2 FQNNGV. Trimming cost V 0 bases and J 8 bases, with 8 bases left between them.

This clonotype appeared many times. The J gene is TRBJ2-2, the V gene TRBV28, with TRBD2 matching over 7 bases. The CDR3 contains 15 residues. V was pared by 3 bases and J by 6 bases, with 7 bases of the junction left unmatched. Germline CDR1 reads MDHEN; CDR2 reads SYDVKM. CDR3 sequence reads: CASSFSGRRSGELFF. The CDR3 nucleotides are TGTGCCAGCAGTTTTTCCGGGAGGCGATCCGGGGAGCTGTTTTTT.

This clonotype was detected many times. V usage is TRBV5-6 and J usage is TRBJ1-5; D is unresolved. The V end lost 2 bases, the J end lost 0 bases, and 9 bases lay between the germline ends. The CDR3 spans 15 residues. Germline CDR1 is SGHDT and CDR2 is YYEEEE. This CDR3 reads CASSLGLYSNQPQHF. CDR3 coding DNA: TGTGCCAGCAGCTTAGGACTTTATAGCAATCAGCCCCAGCATTTT.

In this sample, this clonotype turned up many times. The J gene is TRBJ2-1, the V gene TRBV2; 7 nucleotides align to TRBD2. The V gene's germline CDR1 is SNHLY and CDR2 FYNNEI. The CDR3 covers 14 residues. J was trimmed by 0 bases and V by 11 bases; bases with no gene match: 7. The CDR3 region has the DNA TGTGCCGCGGGGGAGTCCCCCTCCTACAATGAGCAGTTCTTC. Translation: CAAGESPSYNEQFF.